This T cell receptor beta chain was identified during a study of T cell responses to AZD1222 COVID-19 vaccine. Regarding the study as a whole: Donors were chiefly white British, with a greater number of females, and clonal diversity was perhaps underestimated. Reportedly, nearly half the spike-specific TCRs target unmutated variant regions.

Some clones are missing from TCRdb's copy, which holds only in-frame ones; the method was immunoSEQ multiplex PCR. The sample comprises approximately 190,000 clones, 85% to 95% of which are singletons, and over 1% rests with the top ten. The CDR3 length is 16 residues. Trimming took 4 bases from V and 3 from J, leaving 16 bases between them. The germline gives CDR1 SEHNR, CDR2 FQNEAQ (reference sequence). Concerning this clone itself: What it recognizes is unknown.

The sample consisted of peripheral blood, taken on day 0 of AZD1222 vaccination. The TCR sequence derives from an adult in good health. The V gene is TRBV7-9, the J gene TRBJ1-3; D is perhaps TRBD1 (6 bases). The CDR3 region is CASSSEGVGVGNTIYF. CDR3 coding DNA: TGTGCCAGCAGCTCGGAGGGGGTGGGAGTTGGAAACACCATATATTTT.